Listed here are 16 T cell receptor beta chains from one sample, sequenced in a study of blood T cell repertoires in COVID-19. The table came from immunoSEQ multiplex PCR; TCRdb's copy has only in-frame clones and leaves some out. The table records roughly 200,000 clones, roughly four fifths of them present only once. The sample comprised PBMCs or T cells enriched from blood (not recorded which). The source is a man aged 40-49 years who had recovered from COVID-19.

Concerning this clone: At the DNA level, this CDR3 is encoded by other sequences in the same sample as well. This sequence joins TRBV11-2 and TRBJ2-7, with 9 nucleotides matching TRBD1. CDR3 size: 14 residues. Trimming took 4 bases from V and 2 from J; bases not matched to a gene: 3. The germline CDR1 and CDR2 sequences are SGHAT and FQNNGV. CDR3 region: CASSYGQGTYEQYF. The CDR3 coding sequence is TGTGCCAGCAGCTATGGACAGGGGACCTACGAGCAGTACTTC.

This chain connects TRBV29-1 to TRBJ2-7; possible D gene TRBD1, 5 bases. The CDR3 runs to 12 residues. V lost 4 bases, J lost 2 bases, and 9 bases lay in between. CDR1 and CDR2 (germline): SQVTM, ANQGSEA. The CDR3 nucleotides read TGCAGCGTTGTGGGGCGAACCTACGAGCAGTACTTC. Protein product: CSVVGRTYEQYF.

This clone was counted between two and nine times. This CDR3 is CASRRTWNTEAFF. CDR3 DNA: TGTGCCAGCAGACGTACTTGGAACACTGAAGCTTTCTTT. The gene calls are TRBV12-3 or TRBV12-4 and TRBJ1-1, with unresolved D. The CDR3 runs to 13 residues. Trimming took 6 bases from V and 1 from J, leaving 9 bases between them.

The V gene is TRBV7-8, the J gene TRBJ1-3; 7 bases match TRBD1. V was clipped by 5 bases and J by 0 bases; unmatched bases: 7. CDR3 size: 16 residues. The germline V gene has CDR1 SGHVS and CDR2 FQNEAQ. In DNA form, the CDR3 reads TGTGCCAGCAGCCTACGACAGGGAGCCTCTGGAAACACCATATATTTT. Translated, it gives CASSLRQGASGNTIYF.

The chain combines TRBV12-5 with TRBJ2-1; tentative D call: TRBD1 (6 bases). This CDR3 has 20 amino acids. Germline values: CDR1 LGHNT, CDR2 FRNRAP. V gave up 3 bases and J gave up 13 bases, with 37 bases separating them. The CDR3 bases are TGTGCTAGTGGTTTCCCCTCAACAGGGCTAGTAGTTAACTACAATGAGGTCCAGTTCTTC. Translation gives CASGFPSTGLVVNYNEVQFF.

The CDR3 loop reads CASSRLGKNIQYF. The CDR3 DNA is TGTGCCAGCAGCAGACTTGGCAAAAACATTCAGTACTTC. The chain links TRBV7-8 to TRBJ2-4, with D hard to call. The CDR3 loop spans 13 amino acids. Germline V gives CDR1 SGHVS, CDR2 FQNEAQ. Trimming took 5 bases from V and 3 from J, leaving 8 bases between them.

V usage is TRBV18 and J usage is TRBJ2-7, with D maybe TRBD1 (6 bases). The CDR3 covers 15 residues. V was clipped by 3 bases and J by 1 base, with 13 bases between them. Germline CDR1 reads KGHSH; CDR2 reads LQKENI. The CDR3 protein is CASSPTARGSYEQYF. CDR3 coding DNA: TGTGCCAGCTCACCGACTGCCAGGGGATCCTACGAGCAGTACTTC. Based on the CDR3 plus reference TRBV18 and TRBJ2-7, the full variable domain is NAGVMQNPRHLVRRRGQEARLRCSPMKGHSHVYWYRQLPEEGLKFMVYLQKENIIDESGMPKERFSAEFPKEGPSILRIQQVVRGDSAAYFCASSPTARGSYEQYFGPGTRLTVT.

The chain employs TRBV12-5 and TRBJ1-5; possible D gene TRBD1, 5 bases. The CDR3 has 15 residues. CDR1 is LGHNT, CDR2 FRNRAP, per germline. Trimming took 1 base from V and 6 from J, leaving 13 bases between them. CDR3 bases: TGTGCTAGTGGTTTGGACTCGGACACAGGTCAGCCCCAGCATTTT. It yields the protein CASGLDSDTGQPQHF.

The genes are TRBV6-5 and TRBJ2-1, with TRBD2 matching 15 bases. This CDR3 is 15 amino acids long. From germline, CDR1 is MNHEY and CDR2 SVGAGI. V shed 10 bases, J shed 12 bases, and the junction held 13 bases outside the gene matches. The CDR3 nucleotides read TGTGCCACCAGGACTAGCGGGAGGGATGGTGTAGCGCAGTTCTTC. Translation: CATRTSGRDGVAQFF.

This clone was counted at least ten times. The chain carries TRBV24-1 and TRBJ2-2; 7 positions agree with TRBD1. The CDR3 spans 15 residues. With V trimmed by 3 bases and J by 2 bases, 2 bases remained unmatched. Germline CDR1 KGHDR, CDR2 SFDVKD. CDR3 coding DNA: TGTGCCACCAGTGATCGGGACAGAAACACCGGGGAGCTGTTTTTT. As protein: CATSDRDRNTGELFF.

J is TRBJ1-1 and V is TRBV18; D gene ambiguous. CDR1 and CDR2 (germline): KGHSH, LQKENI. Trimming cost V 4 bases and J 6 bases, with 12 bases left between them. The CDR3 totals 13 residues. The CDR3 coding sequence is TGTGCCAGCTCACTCGACAAGGGAGCTGAAGCTTTCTTT. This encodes CASSLDKGAEAFF.

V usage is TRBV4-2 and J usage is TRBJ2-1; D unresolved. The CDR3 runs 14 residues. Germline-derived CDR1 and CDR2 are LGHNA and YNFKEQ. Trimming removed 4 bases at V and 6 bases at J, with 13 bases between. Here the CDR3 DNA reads TGTGCCAGCAGCCCCTTTTACCCTAGCAATGAGCAGTTCTTC. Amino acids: CASSPFYPSNEQFF.

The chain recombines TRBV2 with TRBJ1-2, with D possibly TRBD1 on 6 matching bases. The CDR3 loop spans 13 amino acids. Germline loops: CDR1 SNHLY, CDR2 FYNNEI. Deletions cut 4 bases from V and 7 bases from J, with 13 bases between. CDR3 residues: CASSGGGTFGYTF. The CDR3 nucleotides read TGTGCCAGCAGTGGGGGTGGGACATTTGGCTACACCTTC.

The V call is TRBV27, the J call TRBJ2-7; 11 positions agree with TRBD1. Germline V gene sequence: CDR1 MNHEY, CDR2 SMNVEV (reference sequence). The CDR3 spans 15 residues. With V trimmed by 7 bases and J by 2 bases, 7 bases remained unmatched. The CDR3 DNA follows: TGTGCCAGCATCCTGGGGACAGGGGGAACCTACGAGCAGTACTTC. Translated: CASILGTGGTYEQYF.

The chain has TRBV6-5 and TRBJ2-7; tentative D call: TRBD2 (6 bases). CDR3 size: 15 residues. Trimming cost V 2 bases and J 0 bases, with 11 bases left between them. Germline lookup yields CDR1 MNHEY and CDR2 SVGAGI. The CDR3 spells CASSYRRASSYEQYF. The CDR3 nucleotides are TGTGCCAGCAGTTACCGGAGGGCTAGCTCCTACGAGCAGTACTTC.

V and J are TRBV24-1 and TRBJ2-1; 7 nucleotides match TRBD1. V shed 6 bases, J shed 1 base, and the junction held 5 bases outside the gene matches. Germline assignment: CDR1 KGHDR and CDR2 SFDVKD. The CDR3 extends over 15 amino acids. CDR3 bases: TGTGCCACCAGTATCACAGGGGCATCCTACAATGAGCAGTTCTTC. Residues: CATSITGASYNEQFF.